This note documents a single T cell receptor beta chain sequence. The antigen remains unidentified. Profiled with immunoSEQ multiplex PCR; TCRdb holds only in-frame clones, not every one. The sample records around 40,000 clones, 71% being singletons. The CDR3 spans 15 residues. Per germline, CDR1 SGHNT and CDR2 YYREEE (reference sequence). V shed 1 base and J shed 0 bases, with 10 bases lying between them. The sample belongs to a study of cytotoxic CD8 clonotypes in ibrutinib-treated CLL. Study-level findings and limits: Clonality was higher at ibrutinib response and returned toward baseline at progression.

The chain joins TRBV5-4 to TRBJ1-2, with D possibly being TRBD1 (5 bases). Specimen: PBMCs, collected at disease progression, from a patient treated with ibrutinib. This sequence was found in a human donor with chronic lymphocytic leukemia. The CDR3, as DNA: TGTGCCAGCAGCTTGCGGGGGGACCCTAACTATGGCTACACCTTC. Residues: CASSLRGDPNYGYTF.